This TCR beta chain was identified in a study of T cells in tuberculosis (dated by TCRdb to the late 2010s). Study-level background: In the study, CD1B tetramers and high-throughput TCR immunosequencing were combined to characterize T cells specific for the mycobacterial lipid antigen glucose monomycolate (GMM). PBMC from active tuberculosis patients were archived either before standard anti-tuberculosis treatment began or within 7 days of its start. A South African clinical cohort compared IGRA-negative adolescents, IGRA-positive adolescents with latent tuberculosis and adults with active tuberculosis, around 10 per group.

TCR libraries were generated with the immunoSEQ multiplex PCR assay, using TCR-beta and/or TCR-alpha/delta assays for each sample. Amplified TCR libraries were sequenced on the Illumina high-throughput platform. Under the source paper's analysis protocol: Clustering and dimensionality reduction relied on pairwise TCRdist distances among GMM-specific receptors from T cells that were either sorted ex vivo or expanded in vitro. Each clinical repertoire was assigned a mean NN-distance score, defined as the average TCRdist to the nearest 10% of tetramer-positive reference sequences. GEM TCR motif frequency was calculated as the fraction of unique TCRs that matched known GEM sequences by V/J usage and CDR3 length. Active tuberculosis was classified by linear discriminant analysis with leave-one-out cross-validation, implemented in scikit-learn. TCRdb took this table from immuneACCESS and kept in-frame rearrangements with V and J called. Such tables lack part of the clones; where checked against another copy, unresolved V genes explain under half of the gap, and the rest is unexplained. V, J and clone size reflect that table, while D and trimming were determined from the DNA. Here the sample has about 35,000 clones; around 90% occur a single time. Roughly 5.7% of the sample comes from the top ten.

Per the publication, the time point label means: new active TB diagnosis, blood taken before or within 7 days of starting treatment. The active tuberculosis patients were newly diagnosed, HIV-seronegative South African adults aged 18 years or older. Confirmation of active tuberculosis was based on positive sputum smear microscopy and/or a positive M. tuberculosis culture. Immunosequencing was performed on unsorted cryopreserved PBMC, with some 91,000 T cells per clinical donor covered on average. Results the study describes overall, beyond this receptor: The smaller NN-distances in active tuberculosis patients were driven in part by shorter CDR3-alpha lengths, while the difference seen for TCR-beta was not statistically significant. Clinical samples were chosen by availability of cryopreserved specimens, and active tuberculosis cases were adults while controls were adolescents. Compared with IGRA-negative controls, TCR-alpha repertoires from active tuberculosis had smaller mean NN-distances to GMM-specific TCRs, which suggests clonal expansion of these TCRs. An accuracy of 87% (AUROC approximately 0.93) was reached by a classifier using the diverse GMM-specific repertoire, compared with about 70% accuracy when GEM motif frequencies were used.

Relative to germline, V is 5 bases shorter and J is 1 base shorter, with 14 bases between their ends. The germline V gene (reference sequence) yields MNHEY for CDR1 and SMNVEV for CDR2. The cysteine opens and the phenylalanine closes a CDR3 of 15 amino acids. The read is trimmed to its CDR3 DNA, 45 bases read in frame from base 1. This clone was detected a few times. Its binding antigen is unknown. Base qualities are not provided; no much larger clone lies one nucleotide away. The sequence was collected from an adult with tuberculosis. The chain was built from TRBV27 and TRBJ2-5; a tentative D call is TRBD1 (6 bases match). Sample: PBMCs, taken at tuberculosis diagnosis. The DNA is as follows: TGTGCCAGCAGTCTTCGCAGGGGTCCCCAAGAGACCCAGTACTTC. It translates as CASSLRRGPQETQYF.